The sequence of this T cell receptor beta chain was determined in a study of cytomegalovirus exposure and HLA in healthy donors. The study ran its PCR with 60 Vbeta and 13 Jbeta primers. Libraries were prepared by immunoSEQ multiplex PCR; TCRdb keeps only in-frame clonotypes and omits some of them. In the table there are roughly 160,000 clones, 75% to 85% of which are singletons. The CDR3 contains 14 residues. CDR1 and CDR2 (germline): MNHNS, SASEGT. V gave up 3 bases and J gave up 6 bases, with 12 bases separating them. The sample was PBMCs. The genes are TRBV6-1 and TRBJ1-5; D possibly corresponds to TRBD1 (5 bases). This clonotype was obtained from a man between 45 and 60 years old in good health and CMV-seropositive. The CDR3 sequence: CASSESGGGQPQHF. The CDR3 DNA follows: TGTGCCAGCAGTGAGAGCGGGGGGGGTCAGCCCCAGCATTTT.